A selection of T cell receptor beta chains follows, all from one sample in a study of neurological immune-mediated disorders. TCRdb called the 5' RACE reads again in MiXCR, with one record for every CDR3 protein. Here the sample spans some 53,000 distinct CDR3 sequences, 16% being singletons. Specimen: PBMCs. The receptor set was obtained from a man between 60 and 70 years old in good health. CDR3s include the opening cysteine and the closing phenylalanine or tryptophan. A D gene is named only where the DNA matches it firmly. Clone size, where shown, is once, few, many, or a class for clones that have expanded.

TGCAGTGCCCAACCTACGACTAGCGGGAGCATGAGGGAGCAGTACTTC	CSAQPTTSGSMREQYF	TRBD2	TRBV20-1	TRBJ2-7	many
TGTGCCAGCAGTTCTGTCTTAAATCGTTACTACGAGCAGTACTTC	CASSSVLNRYYEQYF	-	TRBV6-2/TRBV6-3	TRBJ2-7	many
TGCAGTGCTAAACGGCGCGGAGTAGATACGCAGTATTTT	CSAKRRGVDTQYF	-	TRBV20-1	TRBJ2-3	-
TGCGCCAGCGACCGAGACAGTTGGAACACTGAAGCTTTCTTT	CASDRDSWNTEAFF	-	TRBV5-1	TRBJ1-1	many
TGTGCCAGCAGAACCAACAAGAACACTGAAGCTTTCTTT	CASRTNKNTEAFF	-	TRBV3-1	TRBJ1-1	many
TGCGCCAGCAGGTGGACTAGCGGAGGGGGGTACGAGCAGTACTTC	CASRWTSGGGYEQYF	TRBD2	TRBV5-1	TRBJ2-7	few
TGCAGTGCCCCGGGACCGGTAGATGAGCAGTTCTTC	CSAPGPVDEQFF	-	TRBV20-1	TRBJ2-1	many
TGTGCCAGTAGTACCCGCTCCTACAATGAGCAGTTCTTC	CASSTRSYNEQFF	-	TRBV19	TRBJ2-1	-
TGTGCCAGCAGCTTTTTCGGGAGGGGCGAGCAGTACTTC	CASSFFGRGEQYF	TRBD2	TRBV7-2	TRBJ2-7	many
TGTGCCAGCAGGTCTAGCGGTACCTACGAGCAGTACTTC	CASRSSGTYEQYF	TRBD2	TRBV25-1	TRBJ2-7	many
TGTGCCAGCAGTTTCTCTGGGGGCTACGAGCAGTACTTC	CASSFSGGYEQYF	-	TRBV12-3/TRBV12-4	TRBJ2-7	many
TGCAGTGCTAGTGACAGGGGAAGCACAGATACGCAGTATTTT	CSASDRGSTDTQYF	TRBD1	TRBV20-1	TRBJ2-3	-
TGTGCCATCAGTGCTGCACGGAACACTGAAGCTTTCTTT	CAISAARNTEAFF	-	TRBV10-3	TRBJ1-1	many
TGTGCCAGCAGCTCGTCGATGGGGGCGGTGGGGTACGAGCAGTACTTC	CASSSSMGAVGYEQYF	-	TRBV5-5	TRBJ2-7	few
TGTGCCAGCAGCAGCGGACAGACTATGAACACTGAAGCTTTCTTT	CASSSGQTMNTEAFF	-	TRBV6-6	TRBJ1-1	-
TGCGCCAGCAGCTCCGGGACAGTCCCTTACGAGCAGTACTTC	CASSSGTVPYEQYF	TRBD1	TRBV5-1	TRBJ2-7	many
TGTGCCAGCACCACCCGGATGAACACTGAAGCTTTCTTT	CASTTRMNTEAFF	-	TRBV27	TRBJ1-1	once
TGTGCCAGCAGCTTAACTAGGGGAACTCTCGAGCAGTACTTC	CASSLTRGTLEQYF	-	TRBV7-2	TRBJ2-7	many
TGCGCCAGCAGCCAAGGGCGAGCCGCCAATGAGCAGTTCTTC	CASSQGRAANEQFF	-	TRBV4-3	TRBJ2-1	many
TGTGCCACCTGGAGGGCCGACACCGGGGAGCTGTTTTTT	CATWRADTGELFF	-	TRBV28	TRBJ2-2	many
TGCGCCAGCAGCTTGGACGTCGGGCTTTCCTACGAGCAGTACTTC	CASSLDVGLSYEQYF	-	TRBV5-1	TRBJ2-7	many
TGTGCCTACTCGGAGGGGGAGGGCCGTTTAATAGATGAGCAGTTCTTC	CAYSEGEGRLIDEQFF	-	TRBV6-2/TRBV6-3	TRBJ2-1	many
TGCGCCAGCAGCTTGCAGGGCGGGTCTTTCGGAGAAGCTTTCTTT	CASSLQGGSFGEAFF	-	TRBV5-1	TRBJ1-1	many
TGTGCCAGCAGCGCTAGCGGATTCGATGAGCAGTTCTTC	CASSASGFDEQFF	TRBD2	TRBV9	TRBJ2-1	many
TGCGCCAGCAGCTTGTCTGCCTCCTACAATGAGCAGTTCTTC	CASSLSASYNEQFF	-	TRBV5-1	TRBJ2-1	-
TGTGCCAGCTCACTATACAGCTCCTACGAGCAGTACTTC	CASSLYSSYEQYF	-	TRBV18	TRBJ2-7	many
TGCAGTGCGCGGACTAGCGGCTCCTACGAGCAGTACTTC	CSARTSGSYEQYF	TRBD2	TRBV20-1	TRBJ2-7	-
TGTGCCAGCAGCTTGGACGGGGTCGGGACAGTATCCTACGAGCAGTACTTC	CASSLDGVGTVSYEQYF	TRBD1	TRBV5-6	TRBJ2-7	-
TGTGCCAGCAGCCGAGGGACTTTGTACAATGAGCAGTTCTTC	CASSRGTLYNEQFF	-	TRBV5-5	TRBJ2-1	many
TGTGCCAGTTCTGGGGACAGGGTGGACAATGAGCAGTTCTTC	CASSGDRVDNEQFF	TRBD1	TRBV11-2	TRBJ2-1	-
TGCGCCAGCAGCCCGGGGGGGGGCGGGAGGCGGTCCTACGAGCAGTACTTC	CASSPGGGGRRSYEQYF	TRBD2	TRBV4-1	TRBJ2-7	many
TGTGCCATCAGTGAGTTATCAGGGGGGCGCGAGCAGTACTTC	CAISELSGGREQYF	-	TRBV10-3	TRBJ2-7	many
TGTGCCAGCAGCGTAACCAGGAGCAATGAGCAGTTCTTC	CASSVTRSNEQFF	-	TRBV9	TRBJ2-1	many
TGTGCCAGCAGCTTACTCGGGACTAGCAATGAGCAGTTCTTC	CASSLLGTSNEQFF	TRBD2	TRBV7-3	TRBJ2-1	many
TGTGCCAGCAGCTTGGTCGTATCGGGAGGACACAATGAGCAGTTCTTC	CASSLVVSGGHNEQFF	TRBD2	TRBV5-6	TRBJ2-1	-
TGTGCCAGCAGCCCGCTAGCGGGAGGGCCGCGGGAGCAGTACTTC	CASSPLAGGPREQYF	TRBD2	TRBV3-1	TRBJ2-7	many
TGCGCCAGCAGCCCGGAGGGGAGCAGCAATCAGCCCCAGCATTTT	CASSPEGSSNQPQHF	-	TRBV5-1	TRBJ1-5	many
TGTGCCAGCACTGTAACCGAGAACACCGGGGAGCTGTTTTTT	CASTVTENTGELFF	-	TRBV28	TRBJ2-2	many
TGTGCCAGCTCCAGAACAGGGGACTCTGGCTACACCTTC	CASSRTGDSGYTF	TRBD1	TRBV18	TRBJ1-2	many
TGTGCCAGCAGCTCATTAGCGGGAGTAGGAAATGAGCAGTTCTTC	CASSSLAGVGNEQFF	TRBD2	TRBV11-2	TRBJ2-1	many
TGTGCCAGCAGCCAATATATGGCGGGAGTCAATGAGCAGTTCTTC	CASSQYMAGVNEQFF	TRBD2	TRBV14	TRBJ2-1	many
TGTGCCAGCAGTCAGGGCGATAGCAATCAGCCCCAGCATTTT	CASSQGDSNQPQHF	-	TRBV2	TRBJ1-5	many
TGTGCCATCAGTGAGTCGGGGTGGGAGCAGTACTTC	CAISESGWEQYF	-	TRBV10-3	TRBJ2-7	many
TGTGCCAGCAGCTTGGGGATACAGGGTAGCAATCAGCCCCAGCATTTT	CASSLGIQGSNQPQHF	-	TRBV6-5	TRBJ1-5	many
TGTGCCAGCAGCGCAGCCGATGAGCAGTTCTTC	CASSAADEQFF	-	TRBV9	TRBJ2-1	many
TGTGCCAGCACCCCGCGGACTAGCGGAAATACGCAGTATTTT	CASTPRTSGNTQYF	TRBD2	TRBV7-8	TRBJ2-3	many
TGTGCCAGCAGCTTAGACAGGAGTGATACGCAGTATTTT	CASSLDRSDTQYF	-	TRBV7-2	TRBJ2-3	many
TGTGCCACCACAATGGACAGGGATCGGTCCTACTTC	CATTMDRDRSYF	TRBD1	TRBV2	TRBJ2-5	few
TGTGCCAGCAGTTACCGCCAGGGGACCTACACTGAAGCTTTCTTT	CASSYRQGTYTEAFF	-	TRBV6-6	TRBJ1-1	many
TGTGCCAGCAGCAAGGGGGGCCTAGCGGGACGAAGAGATACGCAGTATTTT	CASSKGGLAGRRDTQYF	TRBD2	TRBV3-1	TRBJ2-3	many
TGTGCCAGCAGTGTGGATAAGTGGGGGACCTACAATGAGCAGTTCTTC	CASSVDKWGTYNEQFF	-	TRBV28	TRBJ2-1	many
TGTGCCAGCAGTTTAGGGGCCCGGGACGGCCAAGAGACCCAGTACTTC	CASSLGARDGQETQYF	-	TRBV27	TRBJ2-5	-
TGCGCCAGCAGCTTGGGAACGTTCCCCGCCTCTGGGGCCAACGTCCTGACTTTC	CASSLGTFPASGANVLTF	-	TRBV5-1	TRBJ2-6	many